Following are 15 T cell receptor beta chains from one sample sequenced in a study of CD8 T cells in Susac syndrome. The authors reverse transcribed roughly 0.45 to 1 ug RNA with random hexamers. Via MiXCR, TCRdb re-called the immunoSEQ multiplex PCR reads, giving one row per CDR3 protein. The sample lists about 53,000 distinct CDR3 sequences, roughly 94% occurring once. The sequenced sample was CD8+ T cells from PBMCs. The source of these receptors is a human donor with Susac syndrome.

The V gene is TRBV30, the J gene TRBJ1-4, with D hard to call. The CDR3 loop spans 12 amino acids. Germline V lookup: CDR1 GTSNPN, CDR2 SVGIG (reference sequence). Trimming removed 3 bases from V and 7 bases from J, with 9 bases in between. The CDR3 DNA sequence: TGTGCCTGGAGGGACTCGACTGAAAAACTGTTTTTT. Translated, it gives CAWRDSTEKLFF.

The chain carries TRBV5-1 and TRBJ1-4; D gene uncertain. V was trimmed by 0 bases and J by 3 bases, leaving 6 bases between them. This CDR3 is 14 amino acids long. From germline, CDR1 is SGHRS and CDR2 YFSETQ. DNA for the CDR3: TGCGCCAGCAGCTTGGTGGATCCTAATGAAAAACTGTTTTTT. Protein sequence: CASSLVDPNEKLFF.

The table lists this clonotype with a count of one. J is TRBJ2-7 and V is TRBV7-9, with D unclear. Per the germline V gene, CDR1 is SEHNR and CDR2 is FQNEAQ (reference sequence). V lost 5 bases and J 5 bases, leaving 16 bases between the germline ends. The CDR3 totals 14 residues. The CDR3 protein is CASSPDEVVDEQYF. Written as DNA, the CDR3 is TGTGCCAGCAGCCCGGACGAGGTGGTAGACGAGCAGTACTTC.

The chain combines TRBV4-1 with TRBJ1-5, with 8 nucleotides matching TRBD1. CDR1 and CDR2 (germline): MGHRA, YSYEKL. The ends lost 3 bases at V and 3 bases at J; junction bases unmatched: 7. The CDR3 length is 16 residues. The chain's CDR3 is CASSHPGTGNNQPQHF. The CDR3 bases are TGCGCCAGCAGCCACCCCGGGACAGGAAACAATCAGCCCCAGCATTTT.

The chain links TRBV20-1 to TRBJ2-2; tentatively, D is TRBD1 or TRBD2 (6 bases each). V was shortened by 6 bases and J by 7 bases, with 9 bases between the two germline ends. Per germline, CDR1 DFQATT and CDR2 SNEGSKA (reference sequence). The CDR3 is 11 amino acids. CDR3 coding DNA: TGCAGTGCCGGAGGGGGCGGGGAGCTGTTTTTT. Its protein is CSAGGGGELFF.

This clonotype was counted once. V gene TRBV29-1 combines with J gene TRBJ1-3, with TRBD1 matching over 8 bases. Unmatched junction bases numbered 8, after V lost 0 bases and J lost 1 base. CDR1 and CDR2 from the germline V gene are SQVTM and ANQGSEA. The CDR3 spans 17 residues. The CDR3 DNA reads TGCAGCGTTGAAGATATTGGGACAGGCAAATCTGGAAACACCATATATTTT. It yields the protein CSVEDIGTGKSGNTIYF.

The CDR3 spells CASSFGPAYTGELFF. CDR3 DNA sequence: TGTGCCAGCAGCTTCGGCCCGGCTTACACCGGGGAGCTGTTTTTT. V is TRBV7-8 and J is TRBJ2-2, with D hard to call. Trimming stripped 3 bases from V and 3 bases from J, with 11 bases between. Germline CDR1 is SGHVS and CDR2 is FQNEAQ. The CDR3 extends over 15 amino acids.

The chain links TRBV19 to TRBJ2-6; D is undetermined. The CDR3 loop spans 17 amino acids. Germline CDR1 reads LNHDA; CDR2 reads SQIVND (reference sequence). V was clipped by 5 bases and J by 0 bases, with 14 bases between them. The DNA for the CDR3 is TGTGCCAGTAGTGGCCCCAACCTCCGCTCTGGGGCCAACGTCCTGACTTTC. Translating gives CASSGPNLRSGANVLTF.

This chain connects TRBV7-9 to TRBJ1-2; D unclear. The CDR3 has 12 residues. Germline CDR1 and CDR2: SEHNR and FQNEAQ (reference sequence). V lost 11 bases and J 3 bases, leaving 13 bases between the germline ends. The CDR3, as DNA: TGTGCCGGAGCAGCCGCCGACTATGGCTACACCTTC. Translation gives CAGAAADYGYTF.

This sequence joins TRBV12-3 or TRBV12-4 and TRBJ1-1; D might be TRBD1 (5 bases). V gave up 5 bases and J gave up 5 bases, with 12 bases separating them. This CDR3 contains 13 residues. The chain's CDR3 is CASSPGAGTEAFF. CDR3 in DNA: TGTGCCAGCAGTCCCGGGGCGGGTACTGAAGCTTTCTTT.

J is TRBJ1-2 and V is TRBV29-1; D is uncertain. V was trimmed by 0 bases and J by 0 bases, leaving 14 bases between them. The V gene's germline CDR1 is SQVTM and CDR2 ANQGSEA. The CDR3 totals 16 residues. CDR3 protein: CSVEDRVVGANYGYTF. In nucleotides, the CDR3 is TGCAGCGTTGAAGATCGGGTGGTAGGAGCTAACTATGGCTACACCTTC.

The V gene is TRBV12-3 or TRBV12-4, the J gene TRBJ2-1; D unresolved. This CDR3 has 14 amino acids. The V end was cut by 5 bases, the J end by 9 bases, with 17 bases between. The CDR3 bases are TGTGCCAGCAGTCGTAAGCCCATAGTACCTGAGCAGTTCTTC. Encoded protein: CASSRKPIVPEQFF.

The V gene is TRBV9, the J gene TRBJ2-2; D is undetermined. The V gene's germline CDR1 is SGDLS and CDR2 YYNGEE. V dropped 4 bases and J dropped 2 bases, with 3 bases sitting between them. The CDR3 is 12 amino acids. The CDR3 spells CASSKNTGELFF. CDR3 nucleotide sequence: TGTGCCAGCAGCAAAAACACCGGGGAGCTGTTTTTT.

The chain joins TRBV18 to TRBJ2-1; D call uncertain. This CDR3 is 15 amino acids long. V lost 0 bases and J lost 3, with 9 bases in between. The V gene's germline CDR1 is KGHSH and CDR2 LQKENI. The CDR3 DNA follows: TGTGCCAGCTCACCACCAGACGGCTTCTACAATGAGCAGTTCTTC. Translated: CASSPPDGFYNEQFF. Variable domain in full (rest from reference TRBV18 and TRBJ2-1): NAGVMQNPRHLVRRRGQEARLRCSPMKGHSHVYWYRQLPEEGLKFMVYLQKENIIDESGMPKERFSAEFPKEGPSILRIQQVVRGDSAAYFCASSPPDGFYNEQFFGPGTRLTVL.

The chain joins TRBV2 to TRBJ1-2, with 9 bases fitting TRBD1. In germline, CDR1 is SNHLY, CDR2 FYNNEI. V lost 11 bases and J lost 7; bases outside the gene matches: 11. This CDR3 spans 13 amino acids. The CDR3 here is CALGPGQGSGYTF. The DNA for the CDR3 is TGTGCCTTGGGACCGGGACAGGGAAGTGGCTACACCTTC.